The entry below describes one T cell receptor (beta chain). The antigen is unknown. In germline, CDR1 is SGHTA, CDR2 FQGNSA. CDR3 length: 20 amino acids. This sample was taken from a study of blood T cells in healthy people across ages. Study conclusions and caveats: A strong correlation was seen between TCR beta diversity and naive T cell percentage. CMV infection status of these donors was not known. Per million T cells, TCR beta diversity dropped about linearly as age rose.

Combining a sample-barcoded 5' primer with a J-beta primer mix, a second PCR ran for roughly 7 to 12 cycles. TCRdb used MiXCR to reprocess the 5' RACE reads, holding one entry per CDR3 protein. This sample has around 600,000 distinct CDR3 sequences, with around 48% found just once. The receptor's source is an elderly man in good health. The chain links TRBV7-2 to TRBJ2-7; 10 bases match TRBD2. Matching the DNA end better, TRBJ2-5 makes the J call doubtful. Sequencing was done on a sample of blood. CDR3 in amino acids: CASSLIPLAGGSDPQETQYF. The DNA for the CDR3 is TGTGCCAGCAGCTTAATCCCATTAGCGGGAGGCTCGGATCCTCAAGAGACCCAGTACTTC.